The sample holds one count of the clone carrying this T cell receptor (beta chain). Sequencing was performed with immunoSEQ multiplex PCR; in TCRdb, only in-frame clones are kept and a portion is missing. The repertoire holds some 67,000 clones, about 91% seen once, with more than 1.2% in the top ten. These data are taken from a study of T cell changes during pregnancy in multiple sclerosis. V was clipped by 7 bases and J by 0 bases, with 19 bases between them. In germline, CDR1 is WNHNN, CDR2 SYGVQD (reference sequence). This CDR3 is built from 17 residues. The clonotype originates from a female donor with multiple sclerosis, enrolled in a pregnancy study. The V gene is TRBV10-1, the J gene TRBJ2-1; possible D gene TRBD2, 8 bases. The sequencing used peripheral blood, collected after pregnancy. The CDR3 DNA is TGCGCCAGCACCACCAGGGGGACTAGGCACTCCTACAATGAGCAGTTCTTC. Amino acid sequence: CASTTRGTRHSYNEQFF.